Listed below are T cell receptor beta chains from one sample, sequenced in a study of blood T cell repertoires in COVID-19. Assay used: immunoSEQ multiplex PCR; TCRdb lists only in-frame clones, some missing. Of under 300,000 clones listed, 84% are singletons. The sample was peripheral blood. All receptors derive from a man aged 50-59 years with acute or convalescent COVID-19. Both conserved end residues are part of each CDR3. A D gene is named only where the DNA matches it firmly. Clone size, where shown, is once, few, many, or a class for clones that have expanded.

size,D,J,V,length,DNA,CDR3
.,TRBD1,TRBJ2-7,TRBV29-1,11,TGCAGCGTAGGACAGGTCTACGAGCAGTACTTC,CSVGQVYEQYF
few,.,TRBJ1-5,TRBV19,13,TGTGCCAGTTCTAGGGGGAGCAATCAGCCCCAGCATTTT,CASSRGSNQPQHF
.,TRBD1,TRBJ1-2,TRBV29-1,15,TGCAGCGCCATCAGGGGACAGGGGGTTATCGGTGGCTACACCTTC,CSAIRGQGVIGGYTF
.,.,TRBJ1-2,TRBV6-5,14,TGTGCCAGCTGGAAAAGACAGGCTAACTATGGCTACACCTTC,CASWKRQANYGYTF
.,TRBD1,TRBJ1-2,TRBV18,15,TGTGCCAGCTCACTGAATCCGGGACAGACATATGGCTACACCTTC,CASSLNPGQTYGYTF
.,TRBD1,TRBJ1-3,TRBV6-5,15,TGTGCCAGCAGTTACTACAGGGGGACTGGAAACACCATATATTTT,CASSYYRGTGNTIYF
.,.,TRBJ2-2,TRBV6-6,17,TGTGCCAGCAGTCAGCCTCCGGGGGGCGCGAACACCGGGGAGCTGTTTTTT,CASSQPPGGANTGELFF
.,.,TRBJ2-5,TRBV13,12,TGTGCCAGCAGCTCAGGCTTTGAGACCCAGTACTTC,CASSSGFETQYF
.,TRBD2,TRBJ2-3,TRBV6-5,16,TGTGCCAGCAGTTCCCCTAGCGGGAGGGCTGAAGATACGCAGTATTTT,CASSSPSGRAEDTQYF
.,.,TRBJ1-1,TRBV18,13,TGTGCCAGCTCACCACTGCAGGACACTGAAGCTTTCTTT,CASSPLQDTEAFF
few,TRBD1,TRBJ1-4,TRBV5-5,15,TGTGCCAGCAGCACCCGGGACAGGGGACGGGAAAAACTGTTTTTT,CASSTRDRGREKLFF
.,.,TRBJ2-1,TRBV19,15,TGTGCCAGTAGTATAGTCGATAGCCCCTACAATGAGCAGTTCTTC,CASSIVDSPYNEQFF
.,.,TRBJ2-2,TRBV5-6,15,TGTGCCAGCAGCTTTCGGACAGCCAACACCGGGGAGCTGTTTTTT,CASSFRTANTGELFF
.,.,TRBJ2-7,TRBV11-2,16,TGTGCCAGCAGCTATAGGGCCCAAGACAGCTCCTACGAGCAGTACTTC,CASSYRAQDSSYEQYF
.,TRBD2,TRBJ2-3,TRBV6-5,16,TGTGCCAGCAGTTCGGGACTAGCGGGAGGCGGGAGGGTGCAGTATTTT,CASSSGLAGGGRVQYF
.,TRBD2,TRBJ2-7,TRBV10-3,14,TGTGCCATCAGTGAGAGGAGGGAGGGCCACGAGCAGTACTTC,CAISERREGHEQYF
.,.,TRBJ2-5,TRBV18,14,TGTGCCAGCTCACCACCGACAGTGGGGGAGACCCAGTACTTC,CASSPPTVGETQYF
.,.,TRBJ2-2,TRBV30,15,TGTGCCTGGGCCTACAGGGCGGTCAGGGCCGGGGAGCTGTTTTTT,CAWAYRAVRAGELFF
.,.,TRBJ2-3,TRBV2,17,TGTGCCAGCAGTGAAGCCCTCCCGGGACTTCTGGGCGATACGCAGTATTTT,CASSEALPGLLGDTQYF
.,TRBD1,TRBJ1-2,TRBV30,12,TGTGCGTTCGGACAGGGCAACTATGGCTACACCTTC,CAFGQGNYGYTF
.,.,TRBJ1-1,TRBV28,15,TGTGCCAGCAGTTTATTTGAGAGAAGTAACACTGAAGCTTTCTTT,CASSLFERSNTEAFF
once,.,TRBJ2-5,TRBV6-5,13,TGTGCCAGCACGCTCAGGGGTGGAGAGACCCAGTACTTC,CASTLRGGETQYF
.,TRBD2,TRBJ2-3,TRBV30,18,TGTGCCTGGAGTGCCGCCCGGACTAGCGGGGGGGCGGCTGATACGCAGTATTTT,CAWSAARTSGGAADTQYF
.,TRBD1,TRBJ2-7,TRBV3-1/TRBV3-2,14,TGTGCCAGCAGCCGGGGACAGGGGGCCTACGAGCAGTACTTC,CASSRGQGAYEQYF
.,TRBD1,TRBJ2-7,TRBV10-2,14,TGCGCCAGCAGCGGACAGGGAGTCTCCTACGAGCAGTACTTC,CASSGQGVSYEQYF
.,TRBD2,TRBJ2-5,TRBV20-1,14,TGCAGTGCTAGTCTAGCGGGCTTTGGAGAGACCCAGTACTTC,CSASLAGFGETQYF
.,.,TRBJ1-2,TRBV9,15,TGTGCCAGCAGCGTAGAGGGAGCAGACCCCTATGGCTACACCTTC,CASSVEGADPYGYTF
.,.,TRBJ1-2,TRBV30,15,TGTGCCTGGAGTGCTCCCGGTTTAGTTGCCTATGGCTACACCTTC,CAWSAPGLVAYGYTF
.,.,TRBJ1-1,TRBV5-1,15,TGCGCCAGCAGTGGAAGGGGAGGGTCTGACACTGAAGCTTTCTTT,CASSGRGGSDTEAFF
.,.,TRBJ2-5,TRBV6-1,13,TGTGCCAGCAGTGACAAGAGGGGGGAGACCCAGTACTTC,CASSDKRGETQYF
.,TRBD1,TRBJ1-5,TRBV4-1,13,TGCGCCAGCAGCCGGGACAGGGGCGAGCCCCAGCATTTT,CASSRDRGEPQHF
.,TRBD2,TRBJ2-1,TRBV4-1,18,TGCGCCAGCAGCCAAGTTAACCTACTAGCGGGAGTTTCAGAAGAGCAGTTCTTC,CASSQVNLLAGVSEEQFF
few,.,TRBJ1-4,TRBV18,13,TGTGCCAGCTCAGCTACAGGTGGCGAAAAACTGTTTTTT,CASSATGGEKLFF
.,TRBD2,TRBJ2-5,TRBV5-1,15,TGCGCCAGCAGCTCCTCTACTAGCGGGAAAGAGACCCAGTACTTC,CASSSSTSGKETQYF
.,.,TRBJ2-7,TRBV14,16,TGTGCCAGCAGCCAGATCCCAGGGCTTTTCTCCTACGAGCAGTACTTC,CASSQIPGLFSYEQYF
.,TRBD2,TRBJ2-2,TRBV24-1,15,TGTGCCACCAGCGGACTAGCGGGAGGGCTCGGGGAGCTGTTTTTT,CATSGLAGGLGELFF
.,TRBD1,TRBJ2-7,TRBV5-1,16,TGCGCCAGCAGCTTGGGGACAGGGCTTAATTCCTACGAGCAGTACTTC,CASSLGTGLNSYEQYF
.,.,TRBJ2-5,TRBV18,14,TGTGCCAGCTCTCGGGCTAGCAGCCAAGAGACCCAGTACTTC,CASSRASSQETQYF
.,.,TRBJ2-5,TRBV4-1,14,TGCGCCAGCAGCCTAGGTAGCGGAGGGGAGACCCAGTACTTC,CASSLGSGGETQYF
.,TRBD2,TRBJ2-3,TRBV2,16,TGTGCCAGCAGCGCCGGACTAGCGGGAACCACAGATACGCAGTATTTT,CASSAGLAGTTDTQYF
once,.,TRBJ1-1,TRBV7-9,11,TGTGCCCCCGCCCCAGGGACAGAAGCTTTCTTT,CAPAPGTEAFF
.,.,TRBJ1-2,TRBV7-9,14,TGTGCCAGCAGACCGTGGGAGAATAGCTATGGCTACACCTTC,CASRPWENSYGYTF
few,TRBD1,TRBJ2-2,TRBV10-2,14,TGCGCCACCACGGGACAGAAGAACACCGGGGAGCTGTTTTTT,CATTGQKNTGELFF
.,.,TRBJ1-5,TRBV6-5,15,TGTGCCAGCAGGCAACAGGGCTCCGGCAATCAGCCCCAGCATTTT,CASRQQGSGNQPQHF
.,.,TRBJ2-2,TRBV24-1,16,TGTGCCACCAGTGTAGGGCAGACAGTCCCCACCGGGGAGCTGTTTTTT,CATSVGQTVPTGELFF
.,TRBD1,TRBJ1-2,TRBV6-5,14,TGTGCCAGCAGGCGACAGGGACATAACTATGGCTACACCTTC,CASRRQGHNYGYTF
.,.,TRBJ2-1,TRBV9,15,TGTGCCAGCAGCGTTGATAGCGGTATATACAATGAGCAGTTCTTC,CASSVDSGIYNEQFF
once,TRBD1,TRBJ2-2,TRBV19,16,TGTGCCAGTAGTACACAGGGGATCAGGATCACCGGGGAGCTGTTTTTT,CASSTQGIRITGELFF
.,.,TRBJ2-7,TRBV7-2,11,TGTGCCAGCAGCCCACTCTACGAGCAGTACTTC,CASSPLYEQYF
once,.,TRBJ1-1,TRBV27,14,TGTGCCAGCAGTTTAACAGGGCCGAGCACTGAAGCTTTCTTT,CASSLTGPSTEAFF
.,.,TRBJ1-1,TRBV6-5,13,TGTGCCAGCAGTTTGTCCATGGACAGTGAAGCTTTCTTT,CASSLSMDSEAFF